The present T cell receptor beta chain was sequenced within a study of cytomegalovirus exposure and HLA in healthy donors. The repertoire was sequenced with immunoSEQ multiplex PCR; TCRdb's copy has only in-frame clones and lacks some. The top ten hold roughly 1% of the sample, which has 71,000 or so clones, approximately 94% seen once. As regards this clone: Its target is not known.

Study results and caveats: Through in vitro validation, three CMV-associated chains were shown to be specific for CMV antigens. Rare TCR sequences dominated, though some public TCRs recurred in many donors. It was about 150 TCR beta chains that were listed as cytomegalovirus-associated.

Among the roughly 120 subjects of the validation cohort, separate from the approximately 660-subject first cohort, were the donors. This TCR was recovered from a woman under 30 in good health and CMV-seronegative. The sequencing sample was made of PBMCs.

The CDR3 here is CASSLMTGLVNYEQYF. The CDR3 bases are TGTGCCAGCAGCTTAATGACAGGATTGGTGAACTACGAGCAGTACTTC. V usage is TRBV13 and J usage is TRBJ2-7, with D tentatively TRBD1 (6 bases). Germline loops: CDR1 PRHDT, CDR2 FYEKMQ (reference sequence). The CDR3 totals 16 residues. V was pared by 2 bases and J by 3 bases, with 17 bases between. The full variable domain, completed using reference TRBV13 and TRBJ2-7, is AAGVIQSPRHLIKEKRETATLKCYPIPRHDTVYWYQQGPGQDPQFLISFYEKMQSDKGSIPDRFSAQQFSDYHSELNMSSLELGDSALYFCASSLMTGLVNYEQYFGPGTRLTVT.